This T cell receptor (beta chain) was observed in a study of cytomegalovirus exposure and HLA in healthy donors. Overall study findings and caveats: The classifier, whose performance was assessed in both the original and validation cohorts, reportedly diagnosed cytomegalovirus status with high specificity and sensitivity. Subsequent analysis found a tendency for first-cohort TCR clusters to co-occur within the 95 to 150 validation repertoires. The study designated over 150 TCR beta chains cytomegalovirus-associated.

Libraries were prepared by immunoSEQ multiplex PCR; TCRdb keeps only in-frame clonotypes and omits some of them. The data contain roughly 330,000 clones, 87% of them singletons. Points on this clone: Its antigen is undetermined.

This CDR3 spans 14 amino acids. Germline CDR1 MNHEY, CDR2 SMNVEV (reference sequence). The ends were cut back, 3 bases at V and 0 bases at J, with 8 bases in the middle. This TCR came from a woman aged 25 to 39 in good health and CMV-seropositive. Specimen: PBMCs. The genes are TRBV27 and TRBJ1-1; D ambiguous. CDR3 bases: TGTGCCAGCAGTTTGCAGAACCTGAACACTGAAGCTTTCTTT. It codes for CASSLQNLNTEAFF.